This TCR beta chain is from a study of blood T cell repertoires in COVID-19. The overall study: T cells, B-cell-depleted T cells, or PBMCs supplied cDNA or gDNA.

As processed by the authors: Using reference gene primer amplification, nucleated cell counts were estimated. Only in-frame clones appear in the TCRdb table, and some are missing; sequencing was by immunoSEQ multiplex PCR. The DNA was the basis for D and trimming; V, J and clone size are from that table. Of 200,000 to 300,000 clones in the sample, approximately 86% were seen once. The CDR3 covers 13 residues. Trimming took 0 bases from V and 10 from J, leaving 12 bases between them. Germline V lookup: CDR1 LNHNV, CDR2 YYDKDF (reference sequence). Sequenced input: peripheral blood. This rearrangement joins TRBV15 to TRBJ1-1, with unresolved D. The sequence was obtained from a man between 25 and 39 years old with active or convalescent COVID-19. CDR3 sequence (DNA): TGTGCCACCAGCAGAGATCTGGGTGAGGCAGCTTTCTTT. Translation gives CATSRDLGEAAFF.